This TCR beta chain derives from a study of shared clonotypes between healthy human individuals. Background on the study: Donor composition was two women and a few men, aged 18 to 49. Findings of the study overall: The study's rarefaction showed incomplete sorted-subset sequencing despite large depth. Only blood samples were collected, and tissue repertoires likely differ.

Sequencing was performed with immunoSEQ multiplex PCR; in TCRdb, only in-frame clones are kept and a portion is missing. The sample consists of about 2.1 million clones, 93% of them appearing once. In the naive CD8 group, cells lacked CD45RO and were positively selected for CCR7, so terminally differentiated effector memory CD45RA+ cells were left out. There were only Caucasian adults among the donors, and all lived in Nashville, Tennessee. As regards this clone: The antigen remains unidentified.

The CDR3 is 15 residues long. CDR1 and CDR2 from the germline V gene are MNHNS and SASEGT. Trimming took off 1 base at V and 0 bases at J, with 9 bases between the two ends. The chain carries TRBV6-1 and TRBJ1-1; D is unresolved. This receptor was taken from a young man in good health. Some clones in this sample may be carry-over from other donors' samples. The sample comprised naive CD8+ T cells from PBMCs. The CDR3 bases are TGTGCCAGCAGTGAAGGGGTGACCATGAACACTGAAGCTTTCTTT. Its translation: CASSEGVTMNTEAFF.